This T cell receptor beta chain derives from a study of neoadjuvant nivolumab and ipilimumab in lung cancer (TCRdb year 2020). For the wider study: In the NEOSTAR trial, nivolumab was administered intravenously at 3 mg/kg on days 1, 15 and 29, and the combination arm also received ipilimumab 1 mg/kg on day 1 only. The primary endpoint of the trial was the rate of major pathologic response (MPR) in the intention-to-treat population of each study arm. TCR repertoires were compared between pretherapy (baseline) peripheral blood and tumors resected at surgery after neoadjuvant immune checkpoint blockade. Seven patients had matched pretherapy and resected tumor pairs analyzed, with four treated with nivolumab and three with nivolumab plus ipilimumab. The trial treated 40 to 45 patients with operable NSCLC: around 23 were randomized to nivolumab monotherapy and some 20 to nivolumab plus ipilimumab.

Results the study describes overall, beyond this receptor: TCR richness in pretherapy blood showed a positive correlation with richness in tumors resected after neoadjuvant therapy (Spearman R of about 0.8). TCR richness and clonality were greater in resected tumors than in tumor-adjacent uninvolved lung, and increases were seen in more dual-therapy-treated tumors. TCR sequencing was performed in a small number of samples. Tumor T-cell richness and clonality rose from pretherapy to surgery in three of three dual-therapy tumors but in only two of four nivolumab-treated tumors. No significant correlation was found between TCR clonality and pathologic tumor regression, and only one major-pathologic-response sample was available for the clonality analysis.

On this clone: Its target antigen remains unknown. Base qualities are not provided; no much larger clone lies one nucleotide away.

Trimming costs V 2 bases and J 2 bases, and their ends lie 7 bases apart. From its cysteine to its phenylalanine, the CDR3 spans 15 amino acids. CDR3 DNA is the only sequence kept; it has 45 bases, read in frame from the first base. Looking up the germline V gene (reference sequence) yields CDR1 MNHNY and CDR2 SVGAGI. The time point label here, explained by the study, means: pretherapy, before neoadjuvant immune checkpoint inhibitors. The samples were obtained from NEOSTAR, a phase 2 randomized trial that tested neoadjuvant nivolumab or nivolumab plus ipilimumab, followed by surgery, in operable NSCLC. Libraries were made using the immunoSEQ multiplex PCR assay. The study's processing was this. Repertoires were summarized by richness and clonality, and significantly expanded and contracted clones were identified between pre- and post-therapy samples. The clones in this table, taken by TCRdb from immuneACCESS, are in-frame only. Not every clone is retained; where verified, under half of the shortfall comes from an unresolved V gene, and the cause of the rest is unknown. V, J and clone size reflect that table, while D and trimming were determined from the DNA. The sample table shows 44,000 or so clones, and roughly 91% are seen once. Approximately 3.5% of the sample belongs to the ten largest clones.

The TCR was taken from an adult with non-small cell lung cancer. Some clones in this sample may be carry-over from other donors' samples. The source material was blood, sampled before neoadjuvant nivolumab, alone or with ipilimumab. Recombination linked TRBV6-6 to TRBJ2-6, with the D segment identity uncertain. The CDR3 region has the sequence CASSYNSAGANVLTF. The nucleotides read TGTGCCAGCAGTTACAACTCGGCTGGGGCCAACGTCCTGACTTTC.